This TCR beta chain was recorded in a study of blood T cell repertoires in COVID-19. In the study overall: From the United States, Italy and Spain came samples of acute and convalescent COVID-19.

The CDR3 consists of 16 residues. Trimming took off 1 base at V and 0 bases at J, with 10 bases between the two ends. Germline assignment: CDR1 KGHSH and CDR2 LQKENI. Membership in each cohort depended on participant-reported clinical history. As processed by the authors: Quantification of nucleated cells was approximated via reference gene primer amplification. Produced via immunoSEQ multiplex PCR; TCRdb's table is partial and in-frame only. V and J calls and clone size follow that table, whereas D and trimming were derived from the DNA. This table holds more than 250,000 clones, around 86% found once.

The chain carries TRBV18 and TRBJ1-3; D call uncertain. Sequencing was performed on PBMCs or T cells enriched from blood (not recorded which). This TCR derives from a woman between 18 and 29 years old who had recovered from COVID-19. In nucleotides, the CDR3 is TGTGCCAGCTCACCACTCGTGAGAAGCTCTGGAAACACCATATATTTT. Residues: CASSPLVRSSGNTIYF.